This T cell receptor beta chain was captured in a study of shared clonotypes between healthy human individuals. Broader study findings: When compared with the clonotypes that were shared by all four sorted-subset donors, the non-shared clonotypes turned out to have lower generation probabilities. Limitation of the genetic and exposure-history diversity represented came from the few donors. Between four donors, naive CD4 clonotypes were shared at a level of around 4.9%.

Only in-frame clones appear in the TCRdb table, and some are missing; sequencing was by immunoSEQ multiplex PCR. The table lists roughly 380,000 clones, 96% of them singletons. The donors were all Caucasian adults (living in Nashville, Tennessee). A word on this clone: What it binds is not known.

The sequenced material came from memory CD8+ T cells sorted from blood. Sample subset: CD45RO+ cells pooled with CCR7-negative TemRA cells. This sequence was found in a man in his thirties or forties in good health.

The chain's CDR3 is CASSIGMGPYNEQFF. In DNA, the CDR3 is TGTGCCAGTAGTATCGGAATGGGGCCCTACAATGAGCAGTTCTTC. This chain links TRBV19 with TRBJ2-1, with D perhaps matching TRBD1 (5 bases). The V end lost 3 bases, the J end lost 2 bases, and 11 bases lay between the germline ends. The CDR3 totals 15 residues. Germline assignment: CDR1 LNHDA and CDR2 SQIVND (reference sequence).